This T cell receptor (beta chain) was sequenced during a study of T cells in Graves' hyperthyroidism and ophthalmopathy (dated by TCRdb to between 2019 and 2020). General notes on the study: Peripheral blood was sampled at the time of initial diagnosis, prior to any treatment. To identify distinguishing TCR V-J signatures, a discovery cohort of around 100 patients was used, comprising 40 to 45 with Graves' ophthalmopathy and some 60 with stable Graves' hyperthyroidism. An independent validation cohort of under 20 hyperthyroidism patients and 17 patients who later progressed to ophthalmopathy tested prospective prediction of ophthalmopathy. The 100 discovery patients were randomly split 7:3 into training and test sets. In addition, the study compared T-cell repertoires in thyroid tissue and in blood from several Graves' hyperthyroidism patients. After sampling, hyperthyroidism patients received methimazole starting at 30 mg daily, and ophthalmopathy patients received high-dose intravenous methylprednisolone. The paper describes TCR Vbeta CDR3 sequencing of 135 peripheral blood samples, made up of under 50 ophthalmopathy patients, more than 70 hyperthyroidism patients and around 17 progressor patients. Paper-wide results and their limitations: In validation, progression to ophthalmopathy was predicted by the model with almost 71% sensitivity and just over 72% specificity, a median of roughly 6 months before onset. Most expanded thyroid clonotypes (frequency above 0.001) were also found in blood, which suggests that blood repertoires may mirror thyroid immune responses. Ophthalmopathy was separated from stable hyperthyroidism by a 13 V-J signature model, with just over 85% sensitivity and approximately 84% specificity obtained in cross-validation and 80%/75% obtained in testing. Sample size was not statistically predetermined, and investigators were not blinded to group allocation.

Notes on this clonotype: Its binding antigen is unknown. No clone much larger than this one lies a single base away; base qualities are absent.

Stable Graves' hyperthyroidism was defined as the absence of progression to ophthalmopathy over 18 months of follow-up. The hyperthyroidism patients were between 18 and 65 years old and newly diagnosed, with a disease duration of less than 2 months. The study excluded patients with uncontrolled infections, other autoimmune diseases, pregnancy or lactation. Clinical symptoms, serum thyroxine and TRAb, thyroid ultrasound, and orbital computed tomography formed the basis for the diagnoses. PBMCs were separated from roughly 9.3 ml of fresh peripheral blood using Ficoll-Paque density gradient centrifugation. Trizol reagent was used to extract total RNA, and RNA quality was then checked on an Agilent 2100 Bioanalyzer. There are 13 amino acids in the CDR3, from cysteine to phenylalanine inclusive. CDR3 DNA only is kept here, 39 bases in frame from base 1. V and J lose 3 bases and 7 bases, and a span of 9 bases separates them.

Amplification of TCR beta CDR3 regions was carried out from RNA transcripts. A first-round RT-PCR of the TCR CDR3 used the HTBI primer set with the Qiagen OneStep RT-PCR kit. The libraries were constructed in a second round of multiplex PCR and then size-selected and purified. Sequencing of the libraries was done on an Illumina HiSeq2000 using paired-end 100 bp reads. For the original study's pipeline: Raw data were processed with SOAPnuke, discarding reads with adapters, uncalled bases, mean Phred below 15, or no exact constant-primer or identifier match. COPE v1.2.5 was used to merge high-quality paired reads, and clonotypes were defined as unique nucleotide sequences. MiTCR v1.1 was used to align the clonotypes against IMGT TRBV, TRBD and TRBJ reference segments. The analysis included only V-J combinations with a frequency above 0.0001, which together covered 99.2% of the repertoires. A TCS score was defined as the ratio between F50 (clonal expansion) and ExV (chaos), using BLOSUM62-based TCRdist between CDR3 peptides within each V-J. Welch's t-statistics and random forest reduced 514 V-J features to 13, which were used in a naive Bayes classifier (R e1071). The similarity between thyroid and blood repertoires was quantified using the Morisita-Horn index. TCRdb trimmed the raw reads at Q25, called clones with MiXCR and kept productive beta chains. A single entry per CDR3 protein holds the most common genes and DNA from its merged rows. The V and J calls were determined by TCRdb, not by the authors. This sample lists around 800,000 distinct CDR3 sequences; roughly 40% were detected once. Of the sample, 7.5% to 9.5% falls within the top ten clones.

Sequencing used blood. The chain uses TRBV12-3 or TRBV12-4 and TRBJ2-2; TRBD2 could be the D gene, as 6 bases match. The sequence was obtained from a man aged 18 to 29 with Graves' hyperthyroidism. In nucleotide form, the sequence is TGTGCCAGCAGTTTCTGGGGGGTCGGGGAGCTGTTTTTT. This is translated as CASSFWGVGELFF.